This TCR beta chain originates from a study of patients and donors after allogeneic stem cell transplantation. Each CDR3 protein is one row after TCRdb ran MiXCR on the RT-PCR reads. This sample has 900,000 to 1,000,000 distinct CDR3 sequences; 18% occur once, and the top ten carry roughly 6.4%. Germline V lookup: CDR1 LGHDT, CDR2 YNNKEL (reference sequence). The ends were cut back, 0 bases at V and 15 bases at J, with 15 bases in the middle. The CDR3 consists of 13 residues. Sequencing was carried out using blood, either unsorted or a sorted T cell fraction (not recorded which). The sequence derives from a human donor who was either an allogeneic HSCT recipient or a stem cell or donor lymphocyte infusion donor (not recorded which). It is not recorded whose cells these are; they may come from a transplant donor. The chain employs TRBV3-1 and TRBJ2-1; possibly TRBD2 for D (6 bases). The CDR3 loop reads CASSQDRGRMRFF. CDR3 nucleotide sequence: TGTGCCAGCAGCCAAGATCGGGGGAGGATGCGGTTCTTC.